Following are 21 T cell receptor beta chains from one sample sequenced in a study of shared clonotypes between healthy human individuals. The method was immunoSEQ multiplex PCR; TCRdb's version includes in-frame clones alone and lacks a portion of them. In the table there are about 2.3 million clones, 92% of which are singletons. Sequences were obtained from naive CD4+ T cells from PBMCs. Subset here: CD45RA+ positively selected. The receptors derive from a man aged 18 to 29 in good health. Some clones in this sample may be carry-over from other donors' samples.

CDR3 sequence: CASSSEGAHSGEQYF. Here the CDR3 DNA reads TGTGCCAGCAGTTCCGAGGGGGCGCATTCTGGCGAGCAGTACTTC. V is TRBV27 and J is TRBJ2-7, with 7 bases that match TRBD1. Looked up from germline, CDR1 is MNHEY and CDR2 is SMNVEV (reference sequence). The CDR3 totals 15 residues. With 4 bases clipped from V and 6 bases from J, the junction kept 12 bases outside the gene matches.

On this clone: The same CDR3 also results from other DNA sequences found in this sample. The V gene is TRBV6-5, the J gene TRBJ2-7, with 8 bases fitting TRBD1. Germline V CDR1 and CDR2: MNHEY, SVGAGI. This CDR3 spans 15 amino acids. V gave up 0 bases and J gave up 4 bases; unmatched junction bases: 5. CDR3 region: CASSYSRQGPYEQYF. In DNA form, the CDR3 reads TGTGCCAGCAGTTACTCGAGACAGGGGCCTTACGAGCAGTACTTC.

Only a few counts were recorded for this clone. This chain joins TRBV2 and TRBJ2-5; D not certain. CDR1 is SNHLY, CDR2 FYNNEI, per germline. The CDR3 contains 14 residues. The V end was cut by 2 bases, the J end by 2 bases, with 9 bases between. The CDR3 loop reads CASSEQMVQETQYF. The CDR3 nucleotides are TGTGCCAGCAGTGAACAAATGGTTCAAGAGACCCAGTACTTC.

V is TRBV7-9 and J is TRBJ1-2; D is possibly TRBD1 (5 bases). Trimming cost V 0 bases and J 3 bases, with 8 bases left between them. Germline-derived CDR1 and CDR2 are SEHNR and FQNEAQ (reference sequence). The CDR3 consists of 14 residues. CDR3 sequence: CASSLAQGHYGYTF. Written as DNA, the CDR3 is TGTGCCAGCAGCTTAGCGCAGGGACACTATGGCTACACCTTC.

The V gene is TRBV4-3, the J gene TRBJ2-7; weak D call: TRBD1 (5 bases). With 0 bases removed from V and 5 bases from J, the gap between germline ends came to 11 bases. The CDR3 sequence is 14 residues long. CDR1 is LGHNA, CDR2 YSLEER, per germline. The CDR3 nucleotides read TGCGCCAGCAGCCAAGAGTCCCAGGGCCACGAGCAGTACTTC. It codes for CASSQESQGHEQYF.

With regard to this clone: The sample has other DNA sequences that encode this CDR3 too. The rearrangement links TRBV7-3 to TRBJ2-6; D remains ambiguous. Trimming stripped 2 bases from V and 0 bases from J, with 5 bases between. Germline loops: CDR1 SGHTA, CDR2 FQGTGA. The CDR3 totals 15 residues. CDR3 coding DNA: TGTGCCAGCAGCTTAGGTCTCTCTGGGGCCAACGTCCTGACTTTC. This gives the protein CASSLGLSGANVLTF. Looking up the rest from reference TRBV7-3 and TRBJ2-6 gives the full variable domain: GAGVSQTPSNKVTEKGKYVELRCDPISGHTALYWYRQSLGQGPEFLIYFQGTGAADDSGLPNDRFFAVRPEGSVSTLKIQRTERGDSAVYLCASSLGLSGANVLTFGAGSRLTVL.

Only one count was recorded for this clone. Other DNA variants within this sample encode the same CDR3. V usage is TRBV7-3 and J usage is TRBJ2-1; the match to TRBD2 covers 9 bases. The CDR3 is made up of 14 amino acids. Germline V gene sequence: CDR1 SGHTA, CDR2 FQGTGA. The junction had 1 base not matched to a gene; V was cut back by 2 bases and J by 5 bases. The CDR3, as DNA: TGTGCCAGCAGCTTACTAGCGGGGAACAATGAGCAGTTCTTC. Protein sequence: CASSLLAGNNEQFF.

This clone was counted between two and nine times. V is TRBV28 and J is TRBJ1-2; D is uncertain. Per the germline V gene, CDR1 is MDHEN and CDR2 is SYDVKM. The CDR3 contains 12 residues. Trimming pared 6 bases from V and 8 bases from J, leaving 13 bases between. CDR3 loop: CASRVVGMGYTF. Written as DNA, the CDR3 is TGTGCCAGCAGAGTAGTAGGGATGGGCTACACCTTC.

With respect to this clone: The sample carries other DNA sequences with the same CDR3. CDR3 in amino acids: CASSPGGPGETQYF. The CDR3 coding sequence is TGTGCCAGCAGCCCCGGAGGGCCCGGGGAGACCCAGTACTTC. The chain recombines TRBV5-6 with TRBJ2-5; possible D gene TRBD2, 6 bases. Trimming pared 4 bases from V and 5 bases from J, leaving 15 bases between. This CDR3 has 14 amino acids. The germline V gene encodes CDR1 SGHDT and CDR2 YYEEEE.

This chain joins TRBV18 and TRBJ2-2, with a possible D match to TRBD1 (5 bases). Looked up from germline, CDR1 is KGHSH and CDR2 is LQKENI. V lost 6 bases to trimming and J lost 5 bases, with 7 bases between them. There are 12 residues in the CDR3. The CDR3 reads CASSAGTGELFF. The CDR3 bases are TGTGCCAGCTCTGCAGGGACCGGGGAGCTGTTTTTT.

The chain uses TRBV7-3 and TRBJ1-1; 10 bases align to TRBD1. Germline V lookup: CDR1 SGHTA, CDR2 FQGTGA. This CDR3 has 14 residues. With V trimmed by 5 bases and J by 4 bases, 4 bases remained unmatched. The CDR3 here is CASSRQGAGTEAFF. CDR3 nucleotide sequence: TGTGCCAGCAGCCGACAGGGGGCTGGCACTGAAGCTTTCTTT. Full variable domain (rest looked up from reference TRBV7-3 and TRBJ1-1): GAGVSQTPSNKVTEKGKYVELRCDPISGHTALYWYRQSLGQGPEFLIYFQGTGAADDSGLPNDRFFAVRPEGSVSTLKIQRTERGDSAVYLCASSRQGAGTEAFFGQGTRLTVV.

The chain employs TRBV19 and TRBJ2-7; 8 bases match TRBD1. The CDR3 has 14 residues. Germline V gives CDR1 LNHDA, CDR2 SQIVND (reference sequence). V dropped 6 bases and J dropped 0; count of bases not matched to a gene: 4. CDR3 bases: TGTGCCAGTAGCCCAGGGGGCTTCTCCTACGAGCAGTACTTC. The encoded protein is CASSPGGFSYEQYF.

The rearrangement links TRBV27 to TRBJ2-7; D is unresolved. This CDR3 spans 12 amino acids. The germline V and J ends were trimmed by 5 bases and 2 bases, with 7 bases remaining between them. The V gene's germline CDR1 is MNHEY and CDR2 SMNVEV (reference sequence). DNA of the CDR3: TGTGCCAGCAGTGCGTTGCCCTACGAGCAGTACTTC. Protein sequence: CASSALPYEQYF.

CDR3 protein: CASSSIPGLAGSEQFF. DNA of the CDR3: TGCGCCAGCAGCTCGATACCGGGGTTAGCGGGGAGTGAGCAGTTCTTC. V is TRBV5-1 and J is TRBJ2-1; 8 bases align to TRBD2. J gave up 9 bases and V 3 bases, and 14 bases lay outside the gene matches. CDR3 length equals 16 residues. The germline V gene encodes CDR1 SGHRS and CDR2 YFSETQ.

The chain joins TRBV6-5 to TRBJ1-1, with a tentative D call TRBD1 (5 bases). Looked up from germline, CDR1 is MNHEY and CDR2 is SVGAGI. The CDR3 runs 12 residues. Trimming shortened V by 10 bases and J by 3 bases, and 12 bases separated the two germline ends. The CDR3 DNA is TGTGCCACCCGAAGGGGCCACACTGAAGCTTTCTTT. It encodes CATRRGHTEAFF.

The chain uses TRBV5-1 and TRBJ1-1, with unresolved D. Germline CDR1 and CDR2: SGHRS and YFSETQ. The V end lost 0 bases, the J end lost 3 bases, and 9 bases lay between the germline ends. The CDR3 runs 14 residues. The CDR3 coding sequence is TGCGCCAGCAGCTTGGGGAATCTGGACACTGAAGCTTTCTTT. Encoded protein: CASSLGNLDTEAFF.

CDR3 in DNA: TGTGCCAGCACCGTTAGCGGGCACACCGGGGAGCTGTTTTTT. This sequence encodes CASTVSGHTGELFF. The chain couples TRBV9 to TRBJ2-2, with 7 bases matching TRBD2. The CDR3 has 14 amino acids. Germline trimming cut 6 bases from V and 3 bases from J; bases unmatched to any gene: 5. Looked up from germline, CDR1 is SGDLS and CDR2 is YYNGEE.

On this clone: The same CDR3 arises from other DNA sequences in this sample as well. The chain joins TRBV6-5 to TRBJ2-1; D not certain. The CDR3 runs 15 residues. V was clipped by 0 bases and J by 0 bases, with 6 bases between them. Germline V lookup: CDR1 MNHEY, CDR2 SVGAGI. This chain's CDR3 is CASSYSPGSYNEQFF. The CDR3 region has the DNA TGTGCCAGCAGTTACTCCCCAGGCTCCTACAATGAGCAGTTCTTC.

The chain uses TRBV11-2 and TRBJ2-2, with no clear D. V lost 5 bases to trimming and J lost 8 bases, with 6 bases between them. CDR1 and CDR2 (germline): SGHAT, FQNNGV. The CDR3 spans 11 residues. The DNA for the CDR3 is TGTGCCAGCAGCGTAAATGGGGAGCTGTTTTTT. It translates to CASSVNGELFF.

The rearrangement links TRBV19 to TRBJ1-5, with D hard to call. V shed 2 bases and J shed 1 base, with 18 bases lying between them. Germline CDR1 and CDR2: LNHDA and SQIVND (reference sequence). There are 18 residues in the CDR3. For the CDR3, the DNA is TGTGCCAGTAGTATATCTTGGACCTTTCAAGAGAGCAATCAGCCCCAGCATTTT. The encoded protein is CASSISWTFQESNQPQHF.

The chain employs TRBV6-5 and TRBJ2-7, with unresolved D. Germline CDR1 is MNHEY and CDR2 is SVGAGI. V was trimmed by 4 bases and J by 2 bases, leaving 6 bases between them. This CDR3 has 12 amino acids. The CDR3 nucleotides are TGTGCCAGCAGTTCACCCACCTACGAGCAGTACTTC. Its translation is CASSSPTYEQYF.